The rows below give T cell receptor beta chains drawn from one sample of a study of T cell repertoires in cytomegalovirus infection. The antigens of these receptors remain unknown. TCRdb reprocessed the reads with MiXCR, giving one entry per CDR3 protein. The data show approximately 990,000 distinct CDR3 sequences, approximately 33% seen once. The source was cultured CD8+ T cells from PBMCs, collected from culture after CMV antigen stimulation. The origin of the receptors is a human donor in good health (CMV status not recorded). Some clones in this sample may be carry-over from other donors' samples. Each CDR3 is given without its conserved first and last residue. Each record gives: J gene, V gene, CDR3 protein.

>TRBJ2-7|TRBV14
ARSQDTGGYEQY
>TRBJ2-3|TRBV14
ASTGGTAGDTQY
>TRBJ2-2|TRBV6-5
ASSYTGVLTGELF
>TRBJ1-5|TRBV27
ASSIGSSNQPQH
>TRBJ2-1|TRBV4-1
ANSQNYLVSSYNEQF
>TRBJ1-1|TRBV12-3/TRBV12-4
ASSTPTENTEAF
>TRBJ1-2|TRBV7-2
ASSRQGDGYT
>TRBJ1-2|TRBV19
ASSILEGAGYT
>TRBJ1-2|TRBV5-4
ASSLAGMIVGGYGYT
>TRBJ2-3|TRBV6-6
ASRELVGVGQY
>TRBJ2-3|TRBV14
ASSHVTSEGTQY
>TRBJ2-2|TRBV27
ASSSRQGTGELF
>TRBJ2-1|TRBV12-3/TRBV12-4
ASSGGLWDNEQF
>TRBJ2-2|TRBV24-1
ATSDLPKGIHTGELF
>TRBJ1-6|TRBV7-9
ASGTSPLH
>TRBJ1-2|TRBV7-9
ASSLTAFGYT
>TRBJ1-1|TRBV2
ASSHRGLASEAF
>TRBJ2-3|TRBV4-1
ASSQVPGTDTQY
>TRBJ2-7|TRBV6-5
ASSLSISIYEQY
>TRBJ1-3|TRBV27
ASSLNPVSGNTIY
>TRBJ1-1|TRBV12-3/TRBV12-4
ASSFGQGGYTEAF
>TRBJ2-2|TRBV7-9
ASSSGGLF
>TRBJ2-1|TRBV7-9
ASSAPLGERGGKNEQF
>TRBJ2-1|TRBV6-2/TRBV6-3
ASSYVGQGWWDEQF
>TRBJ1-1|TRBV7-2
ASSPAGADTEAF